This T cell receptor (beta chain) was sequenced in a study of T cell repertoires in cytomegalovirus infection. MiXCR, run by TCRdb on the reads, gives a single entry per CDR3 protein. The sample has approximately 250,000 distinct CDR3 sequences, roughly 10% seen once. Comment on this clonotype: Its target is not known.

Germline V gene sequence: CDR1 SEHNR, CDR2 FQNEAQ (reference sequence). With 4 bases clipped from V and 8 bases from J, the junction kept 6 bases outside the gene matches. CDR3 size: 16 residues. Study conclusions and caveats: There were carriers of CMV plus the relevant HLA, and cumulative public TCR beta family frequency identified them.

Sequenced input: PBMCs. This chain joins TRBV7-9 and TRBJ2-2; 14 nucleotides agree with TRBD2. The TCR was taken from a human donor in good health (CMV status not recorded). Some clones in this sample may be carry-over from other donors' samples. In DNA, the CDR3 is TGTGCCAGCAGCTCCGGGACTAGCGGGAGTGGAGGGGAGCTGTTTTTT. Its translation: CASSSGTSGSGGELFF.